Sequencing of this T cell receptor (beta chain) was carried out in a study of blood T cell repertoires in COVID-19 (TCRdb year 2020). Study-wide context: The collaborator samples originated in the United States, Italy and Spain and spanned the acute and convalescent phases of COVID-19. The material from the prospective study consisted of cDNA or gDNA derived from T cells, B-cell-depleted T cells, or PBMCs. Deeply sampled blood TCRbeta repertoires from subjects exposed to, actively infected with, or recovered from COVID-19 were included in the dataset. The repertoires were released in a freely available public database intended as a resource for research on the immune response to SARS-CoV-2. Samples came from the ongoing ImmuneRACE study (first 160 participants) plus 1,254 subjects from 6 global collaborators. A de-identified subject ID, COVID-19 status, age in years and sex were almost always included in the sample metadata. HLA class I and class II types, where available, came from metadata supplied by the sample provider rather than from assay-based typing. On the study overall, not on this receptor specifically: The amount of clinical and demographic metadata varied by source and participant and was provided uncurated.

From its cysteine to its phenylalanine, the CDR3 spans 17 amino acids. Solely the CDR3 DNA is kept, with 51 bases framed from the first base. CDR1 and CDR2, looked up from the germline V gene, are SGHNT and YENEEA. V and J lose 8 bases and 4 bases, and a span of 26 bases separates them. Whole blood was collected in K2EDTA tubes by collaborating institutions according to the institutions' own protocols. Collaborator samples were shipped for TCRbeta analysis as frozen whole blood, isolated PBMCs, or DNA extracted from either sample type. The immunoSEQ Assay, a bias-controlled multiplex PCR, was used to amplify TCRbeta CDR3 regions from genomic DNA. The paper's processing steps were these. Nucleated cell counts per sample were estimated from amplification of reference gene primers within the assay. Sequence reads were collapsed and filtered to measure the absolute abundance of every unique TCRbeta CDR3 rearrangement. For each sample, productive Simpson clonality was calculated as the square root of Simpson's diversity index over productive rearrangements. TCRdb took over this immuneACCESS table, retaining in-frame rearrangements with V and J assigned. Such tables are incomplete; in checked studies, under half of the missing clones stem from an unresolved V gene, and the remainder is unexplained. The V and J calls and clone size come from that table; D and trimming were worked out from the DNA. The sample yields about 150,000 clones; more than 80% were counted once. Roughly 2.3% of the sample goes to the ten largest clones.

On this clone: What antigen it recognizes has not been identified. No much larger clone is present one base from it, and per-base qualities are unavailable.

The receptor was isolated from a man aged 70-80 years with acute or convalescent COVID-19. Recombination joined TRBV11-3 with TRBJ1-1; the D gene cannot be resolved reliably. Sample: peripheral blood. The CDR3 is CASPGPEVRKGGTEAFF. The nucleotide sequence reads as follows: TGTGCCAGCCCGGGCCCGGAGGTTAGGAAAGGAGGCACTGAAGCTTTCTTT.